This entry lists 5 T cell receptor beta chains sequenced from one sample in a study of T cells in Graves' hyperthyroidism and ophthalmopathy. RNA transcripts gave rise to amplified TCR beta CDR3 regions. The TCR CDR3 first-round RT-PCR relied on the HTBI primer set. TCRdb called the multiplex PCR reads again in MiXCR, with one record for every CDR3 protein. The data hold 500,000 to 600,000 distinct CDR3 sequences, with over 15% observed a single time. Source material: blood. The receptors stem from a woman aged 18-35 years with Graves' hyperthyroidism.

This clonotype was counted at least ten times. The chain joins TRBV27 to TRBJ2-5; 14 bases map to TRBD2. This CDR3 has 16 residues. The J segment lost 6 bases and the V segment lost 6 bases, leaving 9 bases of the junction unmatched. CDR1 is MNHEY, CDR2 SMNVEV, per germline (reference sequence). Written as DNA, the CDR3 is TGTGCCAGCAGCCCTCGGACTAGCGGGGGGAGAAAGACCCAGTACTTC. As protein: CASSPRTSGGRKTQYF.

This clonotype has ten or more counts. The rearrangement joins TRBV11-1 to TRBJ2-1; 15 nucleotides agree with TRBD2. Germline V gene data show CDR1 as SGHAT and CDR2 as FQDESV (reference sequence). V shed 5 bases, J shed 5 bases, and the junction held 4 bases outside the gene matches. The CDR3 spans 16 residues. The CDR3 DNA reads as TGTGCCAGCAGCCCTTGGACTAGCGGGGGGGACAATGAGCAGTTCTTC. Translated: CASSPWTSGGDNEQFF. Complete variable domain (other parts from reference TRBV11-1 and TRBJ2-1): EAEVAQSPRYKITEKSQAVAFWCDPISGHATLYWYRQILGQGPELLVQFQDESVVDDSQLPKDRFSAERLKGVDSTLKIQPAELGDSAMYLCASSPWTSGGDNEQFFGPGTRLTVL.

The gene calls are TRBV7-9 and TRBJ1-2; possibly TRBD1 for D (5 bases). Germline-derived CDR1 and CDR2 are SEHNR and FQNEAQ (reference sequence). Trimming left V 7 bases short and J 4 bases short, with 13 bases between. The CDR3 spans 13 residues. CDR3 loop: CASTWGHRYGYTF. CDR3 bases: TGTGCCAGCACGTGGGGCCACCGCTATGGCTACACCTTC. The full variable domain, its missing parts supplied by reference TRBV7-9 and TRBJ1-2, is DTGVSQNPRHKITKRGQNVTFRCDPISEHNRLYWYRQTLGQGPEFLTYFQNEAQLEKSRLLSDRFSAERPKGSFSTLEIQRTEQGDSAMYLCASTWGHRYGYTFGSGTRLTVV.

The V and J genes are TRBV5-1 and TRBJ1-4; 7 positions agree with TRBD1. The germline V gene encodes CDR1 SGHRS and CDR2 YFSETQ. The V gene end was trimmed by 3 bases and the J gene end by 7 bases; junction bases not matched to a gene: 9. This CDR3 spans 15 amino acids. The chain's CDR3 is CASSWGDRPTEKLFF. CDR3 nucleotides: TGCGCCAGCAGCTGGGGGGACAGACCTACTGAAAAACTGTTTTTT.

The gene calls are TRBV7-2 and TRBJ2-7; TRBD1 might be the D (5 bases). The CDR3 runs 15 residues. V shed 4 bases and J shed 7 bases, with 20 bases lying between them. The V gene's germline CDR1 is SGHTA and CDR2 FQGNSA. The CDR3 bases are TGTGCCAGCAGCTCTCGGACAATCCCCTACAATGAGCAGTACTTC. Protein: CASSSRTIPYNEQYF.